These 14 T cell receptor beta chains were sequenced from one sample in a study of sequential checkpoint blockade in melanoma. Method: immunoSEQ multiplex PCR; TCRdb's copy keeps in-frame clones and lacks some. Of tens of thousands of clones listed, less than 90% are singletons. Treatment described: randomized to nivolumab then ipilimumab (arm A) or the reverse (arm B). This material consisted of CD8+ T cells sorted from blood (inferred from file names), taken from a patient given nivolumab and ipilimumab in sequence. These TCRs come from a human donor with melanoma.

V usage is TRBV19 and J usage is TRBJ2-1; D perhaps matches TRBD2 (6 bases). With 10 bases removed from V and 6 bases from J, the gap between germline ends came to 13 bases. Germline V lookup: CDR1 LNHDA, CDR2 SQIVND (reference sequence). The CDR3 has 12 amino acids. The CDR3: CATRNGGNEQFF. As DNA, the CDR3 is TGTGCCACTCGAAACGGGGGCAATGAGCAGTTCTTC.

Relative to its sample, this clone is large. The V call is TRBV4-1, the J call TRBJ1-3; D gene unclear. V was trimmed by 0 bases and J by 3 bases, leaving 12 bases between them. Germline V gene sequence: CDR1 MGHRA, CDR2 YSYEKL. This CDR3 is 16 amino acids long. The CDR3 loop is CASSQEGGGFGNTIYF. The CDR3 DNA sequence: TGCGCCAGCAGCCAAGAGGGTGGAGGATTTGGAAACACCATATATTTT.

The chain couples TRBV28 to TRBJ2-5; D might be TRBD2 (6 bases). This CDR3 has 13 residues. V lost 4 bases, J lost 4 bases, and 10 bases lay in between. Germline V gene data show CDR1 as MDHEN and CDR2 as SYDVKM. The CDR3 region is CASSSGGIETQYF. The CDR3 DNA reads TGTGCCAGCAGTTCTGGGGGGATAGAGACCCAGTACTTC.

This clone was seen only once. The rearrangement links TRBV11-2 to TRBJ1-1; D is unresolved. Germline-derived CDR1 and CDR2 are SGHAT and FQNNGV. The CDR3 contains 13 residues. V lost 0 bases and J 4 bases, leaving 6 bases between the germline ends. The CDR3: CASSLDRLTEAFF. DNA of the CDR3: TGTGCCAGCAGCTTAGACCGTCTCACTGAAGCTTTCTTT.

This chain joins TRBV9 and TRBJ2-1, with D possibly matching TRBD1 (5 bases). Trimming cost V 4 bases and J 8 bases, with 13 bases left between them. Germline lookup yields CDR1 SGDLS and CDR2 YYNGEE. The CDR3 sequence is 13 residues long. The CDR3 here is CASSQGAGHEQFF. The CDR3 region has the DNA TGTGCCAGCAGCCAGGGTGCAGGCCATGAGCAGTTCTTC.

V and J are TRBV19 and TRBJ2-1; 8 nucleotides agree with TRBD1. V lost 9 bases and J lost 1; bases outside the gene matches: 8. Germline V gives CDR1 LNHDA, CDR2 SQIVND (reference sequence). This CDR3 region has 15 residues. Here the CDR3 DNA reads TGTGCCAGCGTACCCGGACAGGGATCCTACAATGAGCAGTTCTTC. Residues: CASVPGQGSYNEQFF.

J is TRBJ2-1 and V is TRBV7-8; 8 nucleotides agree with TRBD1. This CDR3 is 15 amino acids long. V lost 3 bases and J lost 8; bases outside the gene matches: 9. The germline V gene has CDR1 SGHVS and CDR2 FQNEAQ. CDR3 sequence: CASSFPGTGNYEQFF. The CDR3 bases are TGTGCCAGCAGCTTCCCCGGGACAGGAAATTATGAGCAGTTCTTC.

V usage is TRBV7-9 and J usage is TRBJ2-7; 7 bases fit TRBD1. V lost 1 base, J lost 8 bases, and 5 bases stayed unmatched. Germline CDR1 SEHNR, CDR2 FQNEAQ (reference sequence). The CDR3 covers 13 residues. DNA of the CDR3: TGTGCCAGCAGCTTAGGAGGGGGCGCACAGCAGTACGTC. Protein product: CASSLGGGAQQYV.

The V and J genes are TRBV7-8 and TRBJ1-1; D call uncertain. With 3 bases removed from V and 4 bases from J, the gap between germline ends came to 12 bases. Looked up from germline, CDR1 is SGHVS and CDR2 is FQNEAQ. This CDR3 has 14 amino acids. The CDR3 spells CASSLGGVSTEAFF. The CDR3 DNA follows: TGTGCCAGCAGCTTGGGCGGGGTGAGCACTGAAGCTTTCTTT.

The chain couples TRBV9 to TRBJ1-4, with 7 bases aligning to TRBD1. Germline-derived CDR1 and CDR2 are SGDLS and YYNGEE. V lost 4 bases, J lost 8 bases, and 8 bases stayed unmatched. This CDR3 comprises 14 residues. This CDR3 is CASSLTGAREKLFF. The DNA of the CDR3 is TGTGCCAGCAGCCTCACAGGGGCCAGGGAAAAACTGTTTTTT.

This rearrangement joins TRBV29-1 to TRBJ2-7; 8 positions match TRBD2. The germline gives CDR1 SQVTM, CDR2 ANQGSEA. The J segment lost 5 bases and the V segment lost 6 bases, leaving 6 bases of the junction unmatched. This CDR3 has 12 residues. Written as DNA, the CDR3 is TGCAGCGTCCGGGGGGGGAGGAACGAGCAGTACTTC. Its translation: CSVRGGRNEQYF.

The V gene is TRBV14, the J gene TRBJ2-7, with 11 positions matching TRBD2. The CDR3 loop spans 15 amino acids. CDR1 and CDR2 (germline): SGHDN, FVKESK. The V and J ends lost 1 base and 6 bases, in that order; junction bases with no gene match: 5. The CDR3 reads CASSQVPGLAAEQYF. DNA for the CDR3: TGTGCCAGCAGCCAAGTACCGGGACTAGCGGCCGAGCAGTACTTC. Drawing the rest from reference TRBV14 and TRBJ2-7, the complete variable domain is EAGVTQFPSHSVIEKGQTVTLRCDPISGHDNLYWYRRVMGKEIKFLLHFVKESKQDESGMPNNRFLAERTGGTYSTLKVQPAELEDSGVYFCASSQVPGLAAEQYFGPGTRLTVT.

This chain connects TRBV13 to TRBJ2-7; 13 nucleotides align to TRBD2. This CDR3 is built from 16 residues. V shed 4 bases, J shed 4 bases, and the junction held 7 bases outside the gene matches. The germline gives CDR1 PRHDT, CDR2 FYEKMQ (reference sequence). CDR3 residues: CASSWRTSGSSYEQYF. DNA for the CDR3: TGTGCCAGCAGCTGGCGGACTAGCGGGAGTTCTTACGAGCAGTACTTC.

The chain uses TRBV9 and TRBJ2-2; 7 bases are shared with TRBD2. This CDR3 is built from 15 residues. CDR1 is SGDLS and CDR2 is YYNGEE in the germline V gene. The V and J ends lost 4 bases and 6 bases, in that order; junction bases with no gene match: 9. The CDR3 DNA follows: TGTGCCAGCAGCCCGGGGACTAATCGCGCCGGGGAGCTGTTTTTT. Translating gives CASSPGTNRAGELFF. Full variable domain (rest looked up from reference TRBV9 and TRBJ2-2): DSGVTQTPKHLITATGQRVTLRCSPRSGDLSVYWYQQSLDQGLQFLIQYYNGEERAKGNILERFSAQQFPDLHSELNLSSLELGDSALYFCASSPGTNRAGELFFGEGSRLTVL.